This TCR beta chain originates from a study of siplizumab effects on memory and regulatory T cells (dated by TCRdb to the late 2010s). Concerning the study at large: The study examined how the anti-CD2 antibody siplizumab affects alloreactive T-cell subsets in allogeneic mixed lymphocyte reactions built from human PBMCs. What the authors observed across the whole study: Roughly 80-97% of proliferating CD4+ or CD8+ clones could not be assigned a naive or memory phenotype. Whether proliferating Tregs from siplizumab cultures actually had suppressive function was not functionally confirmed. Siplizumab significantly reduced the cumulative frequency of alloreactive sequences traceable to unstimulated CD4+ memory T cells. In reactions with siplizumab, an average of approximately 69% of mappable alloreactive CD4+ clones were Treg-derived, compared with 25% to 30% in control reactions. Unstimulated naive T cells appeared to be more diverse than memory T cells, and naive cells seemed to make a substantial contribution to the alloresponse. Because sequences below about 10^-5 frequency were poorly captured, only a minor fraction of alloreactive clones could be mapped to unstimulated subsets.

Sorted unstimulated T cells and proliferating T cells recovered from mixed lymphocyte reactions were subjected to TCRbeta CDR3 sequencing. Fresh whole blood from fewer than 11 HLA-typed healthy donors served as the source for isolating PBMCs. Library creation used the immunoSEQ multiplex PCR assay. Around 100,000 TCR templates per sample were assayed by the deep sequencing platform. Genomic DNA extracted from sorted T cells was used for TCRbeta CDR3 sequencing. The source study handled its data this way. The R programming language was used for clonal analysis of TCRbeta CDR3 data. Alloreactive CD4+ and CD8+ clones were identified by comparing unstimulated samples to CFSE-low samples taken after the reaction. Alloreactive CD4+ clones were assigned to regulatory or non-regulatory origin by matching sequences to sorted unstimulated Treg and non-Treg repertoires. TCRdb's version of the immuneACCESS table is confined to in-frame rearrangements and falls short of the full clone set. An unresolved V gene accounts for under half of the shortfall where checked; the remainder is of unknown origin. The V and J calls and clone size were taken over from that table, and D and trimming were inferred from the DNA. The sample data list approximately 110,000 clones, and 90% to 95% of these were observed just once. The ten largest clones add up to about 0.32% of the sample.

From a lookup of the germline V gene, CDR1 and CDR2 are LGHNA and YNFKEQ. The CDR3 numbers 17 residues from cysteine through phenylalanine. CDR3 DNA is the only sequence kept; it has 51 bases, read in frame from the first base. V and J lose 0 bases and 0 bases, and a span of 14 bases separates them. As concerns this clone: Its specific antigen is unknown. No much larger clone exists at a distance of one base, and base qualities are not known.

The sequence was obtained from a human donor in good health. This chain joins TRBV4-2 to TRBJ1-1; the D gene remains uncertain. Sequences were obtained from CD4+ T cells sorted from blood. The encoded CDR3 is CASSQDPQLVMNTEAFF. The nucleotides read TGTGCCAGCAGCCAAGATCCGCAGCTAGTTATGAACACTGAAGCTTTCTTT.